This T cell receptor (beta chain) was observed in a study of CD8 T cells in ankylosing spondylitis. Regarding the study as a whole: Characteristic of ankylosing spondylitis blood, it appeared, was a TCR beta motif comprising several highly homologous variants.

This clonotype has a handful of counts. Its specificity is unknown. Using its own MiXCR run on the 5' RACE reads, TCRdb lists one record per CDR3 protein. The table shows around 770,000 distinct CDR3 sequences, with around 19% occurring only once. The origin of this receptor is a male donor with ankylosing spondylitis. The sequencing sample was made of blood, either unsorted or a sorted T cell fraction (not recorded which).

This CDR3 is CASTTGGNVIGELFF. The CDR3 coding sequence is TGTGCCAGCACCACAGGGGGTAATGTGATCGGGGAGCTGTTTTTT. The V and J genes are TRBV6-1 and TRBJ2-2; TRBD1 aligns across 8 bases. The CDR3 is 15 amino acids. V was clipped by 7 bases and J by 7 bases; unmatched bases: 11. Germline values: CDR1 MNHNS, CDR2 SASEGT.